This T cell receptor beta chain originates from a study of T cells expressing NK-cell markers. TCRdb re-called the 5' RACE reads and gives one entry per CDR3 protein, without DNA. The sample data list around 470,000 distinct CDR3 sequences. The CDR3 is made up of 17 amino acids. Germline V gene sequence: CDR1 MNHEY, CDR2 SMNVEV (reference sequence). This chain links TRBV27 with TRBJ2-1; TCRdb indicates TRBD2, and absent DNA this call remains unverified. Sequenced input: blood T cells: a sorted CD56 or NKG2C T cell subset, CD4+ or CD8+ T cells, or bulk PBMC T cells (not recorded which). The receptor's source is a woman in her forties or fifties in good health. CDR3: CASSLRSGPVSYNEQFF.